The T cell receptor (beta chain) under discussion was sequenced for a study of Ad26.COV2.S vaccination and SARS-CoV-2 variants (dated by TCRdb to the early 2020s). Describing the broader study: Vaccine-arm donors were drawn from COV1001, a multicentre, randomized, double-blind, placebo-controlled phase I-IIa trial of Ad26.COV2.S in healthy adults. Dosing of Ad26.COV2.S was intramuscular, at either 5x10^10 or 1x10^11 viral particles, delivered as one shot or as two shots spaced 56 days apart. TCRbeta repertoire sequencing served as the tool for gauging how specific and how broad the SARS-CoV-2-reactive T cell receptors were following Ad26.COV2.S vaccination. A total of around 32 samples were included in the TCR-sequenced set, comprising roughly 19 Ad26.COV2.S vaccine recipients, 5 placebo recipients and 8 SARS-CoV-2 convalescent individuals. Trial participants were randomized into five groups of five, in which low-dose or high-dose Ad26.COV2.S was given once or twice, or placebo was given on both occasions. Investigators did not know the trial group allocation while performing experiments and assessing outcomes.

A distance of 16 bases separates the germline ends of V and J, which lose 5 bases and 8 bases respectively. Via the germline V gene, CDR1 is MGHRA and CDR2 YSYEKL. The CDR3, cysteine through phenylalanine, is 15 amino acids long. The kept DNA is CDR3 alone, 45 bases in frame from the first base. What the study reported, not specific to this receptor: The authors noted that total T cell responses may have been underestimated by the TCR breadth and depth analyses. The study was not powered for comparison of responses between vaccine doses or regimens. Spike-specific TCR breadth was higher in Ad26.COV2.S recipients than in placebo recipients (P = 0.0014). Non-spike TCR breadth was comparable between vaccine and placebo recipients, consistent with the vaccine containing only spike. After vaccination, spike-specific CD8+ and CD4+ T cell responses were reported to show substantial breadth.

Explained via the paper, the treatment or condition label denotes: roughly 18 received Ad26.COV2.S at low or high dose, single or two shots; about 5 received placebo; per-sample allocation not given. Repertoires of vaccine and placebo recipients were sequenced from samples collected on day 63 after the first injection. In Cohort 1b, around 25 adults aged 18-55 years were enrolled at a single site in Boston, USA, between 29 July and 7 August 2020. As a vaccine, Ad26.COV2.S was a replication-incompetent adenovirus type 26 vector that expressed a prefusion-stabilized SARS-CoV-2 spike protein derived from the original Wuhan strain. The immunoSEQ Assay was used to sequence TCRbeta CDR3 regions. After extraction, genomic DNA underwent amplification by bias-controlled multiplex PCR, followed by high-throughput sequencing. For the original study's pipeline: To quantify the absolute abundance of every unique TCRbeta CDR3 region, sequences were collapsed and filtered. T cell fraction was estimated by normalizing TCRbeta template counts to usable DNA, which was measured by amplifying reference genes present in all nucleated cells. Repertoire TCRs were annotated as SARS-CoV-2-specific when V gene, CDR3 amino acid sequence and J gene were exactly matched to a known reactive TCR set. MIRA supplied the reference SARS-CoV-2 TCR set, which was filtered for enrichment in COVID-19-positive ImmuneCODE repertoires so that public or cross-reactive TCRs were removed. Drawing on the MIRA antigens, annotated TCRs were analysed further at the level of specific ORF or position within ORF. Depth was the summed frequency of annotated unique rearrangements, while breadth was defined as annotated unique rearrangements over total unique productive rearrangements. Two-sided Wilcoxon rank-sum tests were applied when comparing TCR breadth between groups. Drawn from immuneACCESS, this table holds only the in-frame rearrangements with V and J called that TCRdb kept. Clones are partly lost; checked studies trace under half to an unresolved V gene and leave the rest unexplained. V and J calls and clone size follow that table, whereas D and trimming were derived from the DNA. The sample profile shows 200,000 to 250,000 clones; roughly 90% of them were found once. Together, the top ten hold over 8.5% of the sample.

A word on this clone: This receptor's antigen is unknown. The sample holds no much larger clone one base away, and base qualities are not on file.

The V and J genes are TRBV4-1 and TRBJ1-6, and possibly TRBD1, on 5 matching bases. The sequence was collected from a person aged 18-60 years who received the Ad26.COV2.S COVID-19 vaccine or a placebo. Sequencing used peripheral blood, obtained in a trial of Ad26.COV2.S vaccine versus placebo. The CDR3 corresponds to CASSSFGGEHSPLHF. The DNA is TGCGCCAGCAGCTCCTTCGGGGGAGAACATTCACCCCTCCACTTT.